A single T cell receptor (beta chain) is shown here with its context. This sample is part of a study of blood T cell repertoires in COVID-19. Turning to the study itself: Researchers got acute and convalescent COVID-19 samples from the United States, Italy and Spain. Sources were T cells, B-cell-depleted T cells, or PBMCs; the material itself was cDNA or gDNA.

Trimming took off 1 base at V and 4 bases at J, with 10 bases between the two ends. The germline CDR1 and CDR2 sequences are SGHVS and FNYEAQ. The CDR3 totals 14 residues. How the authors handled the data: Reference gene primers were amplified, and this amplification served to estimate nucleated cell counts. Using immunoSEQ multiplex PCR, the repertoire was profiled, and TCRdb retains in-frame clones only, with some absent. For V, J and clone size, that table is used; D and trimming come from the DNA. The sample carries 210,000 or so clones, about nine tenths recorded once. The receptor was derived from a man aged 45 to 65 with acute or convalescent COVID-19. The chain has TRBV7-6 and TRBJ1-1; D ambiguous. The sample comprised peripheral blood. CDR3: CASSLGVGGTEAFF. The CDR3 region has the DNA TGTGCCAGCAGCTTAGGGGTTGGCGGCACTGAAGCTTTCTTT.